The rows below give T cell receptor beta chains drawn from one sample of a study of early T cells in non-severe SARS-CoV-2 infection. TCRdb redid the calling of the 5' RACE reads with MiXCR, one entry per CDR3 protein. The sample gives roughly 48,000 distinct CDR3 sequences, roughly 4% of which show up once; around 6% is in the top ten. The specimen sequenced was whole blood. These receptors all come from an adult who was a healthcare worker with PCR-confirmed SARS-CoV-2 infection or an uninfected control (not recorded which). The CDR3 runs from the conserved cysteine through the conserved F or W. The D gene is left open where the match is weak. Clone size appears in some rows only: once, few, many, or a class for an expanded clone.

>TRBV2|TRBJ2-2|many|TRBD2
CARGDTGELFF
>TRBV6-1|TRBJ2-1|many|TRBD2
CASLFSGSYYNEQFF
>TRBV7-9|TRBJ2-1|-|-
CASSHRWTDYNEQFF
>TRBV12-5|TRBJ2-1|many|-
CASGLALRKNEQFF
>TRBV5-1|TRBJ2-7|many|TRBD1
CASSLPDRRYEQYF
>TRBV3-1|TRBJ1-2|many|TRBD1
CASSLQGNNGYTF
>TRBV4-2|TRBJ2-7|many|-
CASSHPESSYEQYF
>TRBV3-1|TRBJ2-2|many|-
CASSQDLGPGELFF
>TRBV7-8|TRBJ2-7|few|-
CASSLSDYEQYF
>TRBV12-3/TRBV12-4|TRBJ2-3|many|-
CASSLAGPQVGGTQYF
>TRBV29-1|TRBJ1-1|many|-
CSVEGSKGVRGAFF
>TRBV7-8|TRBJ2-1|many|-
CASSLEKQGAARFF
>TRBV2|TRBJ2-3|many|-
CASSEEGAYLRDTQYF
>TRBV2|TRBJ1-2|-|TRBD1
CASSSGTANYGYTF
>TRBV25-1|TRBJ1-2|-|-
CASSDLRSGFGGYTF
>TRBV2|TRBJ2-3|many|TRBD1
CASSGQVLTDTQYF
>TRBV7-2|TRBJ2-3|many|-
CASSLASGVQGDTQYF
>TRBV6-1|TRBJ1-2|many|-
CASSPERFYSDRNYGYTF
>TRBV20-1|TRBJ2-1|many|TRBD2
CSARAGGNEQFF
>TRBV20-1|TRBJ1-3|few|-
CSARILSGNTIYF
>TRBV7-6|TRBJ2-2|many|TRBD1
CASSRNTAGQGPNTGELFF
>TRBV7-2|TRBJ2-5|many|-
CASSPRTRRGETQYF
>TRBV24-1|TRBJ2-6|many|-
CATSPPGAGANVLTF
>TRBV2|TRBJ2-3|few|-
CASSEYPDTQYF
>TRBV23-1|TRBJ2-3|few|-
CASSHPPQYF
>TRBV12-3/TRBV12-4|TRBJ1-1|many|TRBD1
CASSLTRTGVTEAFF
>TRBV20-1|TRBJ2-3|many|-
CSAHPGPLSDTQYF
>TRBV29-1|TRBJ2-7|many|-
CSVGEVRLEQYF
>TRBV25-1|TRBJ2-2|-|TRBD2
CPSSDTNVREPFPGELFF
>TRBV29-1|TRBJ2-5|medium-sized|TRBD1
CSGAGTGTKETQYF
>TRBV7-9|TRBJ2-3|many|TRBD2
CASSLGAGGSTDTQYF
>TRBV12-3/TRBV12-4|TRBJ1-1|few|-
CASSLNAQTEAFF
>TRBV28|TRBJ2-7|-|-
CASSLLDSQYF
>TRBV3-1|TRBJ1-2|-|-
CASSRVGRSYGYTF
>TRBV18|TRBJ1-2|many|-
CASSSTGLKGYTF
>TRBV15|TRBJ1-4|many|TRBD1
CATSSPRTGGSMSTNEKLFF
>TRBV20-1|TRBJ2-3|few|TRBD2
CSAAPGVAGVSPPQYF
>TRBV7-2|TRBJ1-2|many|-
CASSASLAGPYGYTF
>TRBV18|TRBJ2-7|many|-
CASSPSSEPLREQYF
>TRBV18|TRBJ2-7|many|TRBD1
CASSDPGTGGSYEQYF
>TRBV27|TRBJ1-4|many|-
CASSVGEMGEKLFF
>TRBV6-1|TRBJ2-2|few|-
CASRPGDLVPLFF
>TRBV3-1|TRBJ2-1|-|TRBD2
CASSRTSGNNEQFF
>TRBV6-1|TRBJ1-2|many|-
CANGQSNYGYTF
>TRBV29-1|TRBJ2-7|many|-
CSVPGSSSYEQYF
>TRBV10-1|TRBJ2-2|-|TRBD1
CASSEGQATGELFF
>TRBV6-1|TRBJ2-7|many|-
CASSTYEQYF
>TRBV21-1|TRBJ2-4|many|-
CASRPKGGENIAKNIQYF
>TRBV7-2|TRBJ1-4|-|-
CASSLRGRDEKLFF
>TRBV7-9|TRBJ2-7|many|TRBD2
CASSLVAGGPGEQYF
>TRBV20-1|TRBJ2-7|few|-
CSARDPAAIYEQYF
>TRBV7-9|TRBJ2-1|-|-
CASSSIYEQFF
>TRBV7-6|TRBJ2-1|many|TRBD1
CASSSDRVGNNEQFF
>TRBV12-3/TRBV12-4|TRBJ2-7|many|-
CASSFLGSAGEQYF
>TRBV19|TRBJ2-3|many|TRBD2
CASTVGRASDTQYF
>TRBV24-1|TRBJ1-1|-|-
CATRVPWSGTEAFF
>TRBV7-8|TRBJ2-3|many|-
CASRYWGADTQYF
>TRBV6-2/TRBV6-3|TRBJ2-5|-|-
CASSPTTETQYF
>TRBV18|TRBJ2-7|few|TRBD2
CASSPSREGEQYF
>TRBV6-5|TRBJ1-3|many|TRBD1
CASSYFPRTGVTGNTIYF